This TCR beta chain stems from a study of T cell responses to AZD1222 COVID-19 vaccine. Clones were sequenced by immunoSEQ multiplex PCR, and TCRdb holds only the in-frame ones, with some missing. The profile shows about 98,000 clones, almost 85% of them singletons. The TCR originated in an adult in good health. Specimen: peripheral blood, collected on day 0 of AZD1222 vaccination.

Here the CDR3 DNA reads TGTGCCAGCAGCTTGAGGGGACAGGGGAACCACGAGCAGTACTTC. Protein product: CASSLRGQGNHEQYF. V and J are TRBV11-1 and TRBJ2-7; the match to TRBD1 covers 10 bases. V shed 3 bases, J shed 5 bases, and the junction held 7 bases outside the gene matches. Germline CDR1 and CDR2: SGHAT and FQDESV (reference sequence). The CDR3 is 15 amino acids.